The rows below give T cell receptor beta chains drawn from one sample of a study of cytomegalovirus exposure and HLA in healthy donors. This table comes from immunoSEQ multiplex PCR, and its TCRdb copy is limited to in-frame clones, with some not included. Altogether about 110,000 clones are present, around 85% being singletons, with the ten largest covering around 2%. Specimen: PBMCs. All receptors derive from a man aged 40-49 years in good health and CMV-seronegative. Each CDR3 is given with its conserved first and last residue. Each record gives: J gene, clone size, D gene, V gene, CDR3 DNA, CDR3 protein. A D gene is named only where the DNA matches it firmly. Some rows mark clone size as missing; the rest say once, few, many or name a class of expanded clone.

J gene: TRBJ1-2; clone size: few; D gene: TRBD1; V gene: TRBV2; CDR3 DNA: TGTGCCAGCACCCAGACAGGGGATGGCTACACCTTC; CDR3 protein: CASTQTGDGYTF
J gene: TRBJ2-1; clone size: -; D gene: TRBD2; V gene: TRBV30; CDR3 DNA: TGTGCCTGGAGTGGGGGGGGCAATGAGCAGTTCTTC; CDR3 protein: CAWSGGGNEQFF
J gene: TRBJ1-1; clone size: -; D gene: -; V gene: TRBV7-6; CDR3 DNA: TGTGCCAGCAGTTCCGGACAGCGGCCTTTCTTT; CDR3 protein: CASSSGQRPFF
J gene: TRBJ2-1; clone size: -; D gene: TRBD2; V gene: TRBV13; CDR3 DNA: TGTGCCAGCAGCTTAAATCGGGGGGGCAATGAGCAGTTCTTC; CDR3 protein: CASSLNRGGNEQFF
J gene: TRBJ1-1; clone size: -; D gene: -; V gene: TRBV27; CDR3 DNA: TGTGCCAGCAGTACCCTGGGGGGGGTAGGAGCTTTCTTT; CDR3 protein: CASSTLGGVGAFF
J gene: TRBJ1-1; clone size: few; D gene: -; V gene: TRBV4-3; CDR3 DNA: TGCGCCAGCAGCCGAGGACAGCAAAGCTGGGCAGCTTTCTTT; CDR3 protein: CASSRGQQSWAAFF
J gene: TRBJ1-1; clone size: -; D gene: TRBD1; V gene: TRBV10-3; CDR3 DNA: TGTGCCATCAGTGCCGGGGACAGGCGGAACACTGAAGCTTTCTTT; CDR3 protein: CAISAGDRRNTEAFF
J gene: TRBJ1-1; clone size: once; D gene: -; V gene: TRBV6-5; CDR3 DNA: TGTGCCAGCAGAACAACAGTGAACACTGAAGCTTTCTTT; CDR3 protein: CASRTTVNTEAFF
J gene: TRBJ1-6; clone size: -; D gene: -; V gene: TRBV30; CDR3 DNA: TGTGCCTGGACCCTACAGGCTTATAATTCACCCCTCCACTTT; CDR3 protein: CAWTLQAYNSPLHF
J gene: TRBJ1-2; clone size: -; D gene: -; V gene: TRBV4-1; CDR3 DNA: TGCGCCAGCAGCCAACTAGATGATAACTATGGCTACACCTTC; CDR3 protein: CASSQLDDNYGYTF
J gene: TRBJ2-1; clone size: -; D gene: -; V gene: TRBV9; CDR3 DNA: TGTGCCAGCAGCGTAGGTGGGGGGAGCTCCTACAATGAGCAGTTCTTC; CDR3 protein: CASSVGGGSSYNEQFF
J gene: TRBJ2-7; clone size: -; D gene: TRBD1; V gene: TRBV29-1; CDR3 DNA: TGCAGCGTTGAGATGGAAAACAGGGGGCGGGAGCAGTACTTC; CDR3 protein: CSVEMENRGREQYF
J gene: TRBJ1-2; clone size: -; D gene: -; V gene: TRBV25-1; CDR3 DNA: TGTGCCAGCAGTGAATCCGGCTATGGCTACACCTTC; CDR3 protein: CASSESGYGYTF
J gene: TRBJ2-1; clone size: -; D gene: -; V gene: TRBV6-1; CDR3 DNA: TGTGCCACCAGTTGGGAGCCCTACAATGAGCAGTTCTTC; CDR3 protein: CATSWEPYNEQFF
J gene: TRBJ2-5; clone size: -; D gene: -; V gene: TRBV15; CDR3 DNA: TGTGCCACCAGCAGAGGATTCGACAGAGCAAGTGAGACCCAGTACTTC; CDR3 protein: CATSRGFDRASETQYF
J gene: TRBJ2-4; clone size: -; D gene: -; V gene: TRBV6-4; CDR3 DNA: TGTGCCAGCAGTGAATCGTTCAGGGGAAACATTCAGTACTTC; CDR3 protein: CASSESFRGNIQYF
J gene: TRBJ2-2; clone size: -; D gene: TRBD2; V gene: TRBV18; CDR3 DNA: TGTGCCAGCTCACAGCCTAGCGGGGGAAACACCGGGGAGCTGTTTTTT; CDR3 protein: CASSQPSGGNTGELFF
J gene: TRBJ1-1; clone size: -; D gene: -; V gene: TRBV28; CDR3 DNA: TGTGCCAGCTGGCGTGGGGGGAAAATGAACACTGAAGCTTTCTTT; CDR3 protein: CASWRGGKMNTEAFF
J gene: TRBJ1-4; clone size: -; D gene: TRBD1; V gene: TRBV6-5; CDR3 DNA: TGTGCCAGCACCCAAAGGACAGGGGGCTTGGAAAAACTGTTTTTT; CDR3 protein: CASTQRTGGLEKLFF
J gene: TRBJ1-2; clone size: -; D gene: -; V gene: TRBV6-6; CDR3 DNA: TGTGCCAGCAGTTACCGGTCTCAACCGGAGTATGGCTACACCTTC; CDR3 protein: CASSYRSQPEYGYTF
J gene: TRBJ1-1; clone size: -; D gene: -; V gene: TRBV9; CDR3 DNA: TGTGCCAGCAGCGTAGCTATGAACACTGAAGCTTTCTTT; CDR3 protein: CASSVAMNTEAFF
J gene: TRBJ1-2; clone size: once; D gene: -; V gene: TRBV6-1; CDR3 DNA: TGTGCCAGCAGTGAAGCGCCGGGGGACTATGGCTACACCTTC; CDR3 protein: CASSEAPGDYGYTF
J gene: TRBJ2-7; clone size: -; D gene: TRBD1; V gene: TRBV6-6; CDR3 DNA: TGTGCCAGCAGTTACTCGGGACAGGTTTCCTACGAGCAGTACTTC; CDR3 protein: CASSYSGQVSYEQYF
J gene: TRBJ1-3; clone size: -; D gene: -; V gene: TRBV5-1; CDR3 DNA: TGCGCCAGCAGCTTAGGTCAGGGTGGAAGCACCATATATTTT; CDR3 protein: CASSLGQGGSTIYF
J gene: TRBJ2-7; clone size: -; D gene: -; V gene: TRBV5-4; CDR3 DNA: TGTGCCAGCAGCCTCCCTAGCGACTCCTACGAGCAGTACTTC; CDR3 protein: CASSLPSDSYEQYF
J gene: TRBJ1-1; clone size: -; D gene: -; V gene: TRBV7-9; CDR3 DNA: TGTGCCAGCAGTTTACAGGGTTTCATTACTGAAGCTTTCTTT; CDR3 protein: CASSLQGFITEAFF
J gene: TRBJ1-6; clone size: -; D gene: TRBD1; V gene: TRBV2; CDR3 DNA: TGTGCCAGCCAGGGGGCGCAGGGTCTAGGTAATTCACCCCTCCACTTT; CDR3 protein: CASQGAQGLGNSPLHF
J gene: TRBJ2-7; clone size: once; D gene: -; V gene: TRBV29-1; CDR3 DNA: TGCAGCGTCTTCTCGGGGGAACGCTCCTACGAGCAGTACTTC; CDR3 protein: CSVFSGERSYEQYF